This T cell receptor (beta chain) originates from a study of T-cell memory formation after mild COVID-19. Overall study context: In these data, TCR clusters were largely donor specific. Study findings and constraints: Researchers found some responding clones in pre-infection memory, a sign that cross-reactive memory joined.

V was cut by 6 bases and J by 6 bases, with 12 bases left in between. Germline V CDR1 and CDR2: WSHSY, SAAADI. This CDR3 comprises 13 residues. TCRalpha and TCRbeta libraries used 5'RACE with constant-segment primers and UMIs. Each CDR3 protein is one row after TCRdb ran MiXCR on the 5' RACE reads. The data hold about 350,000 distinct CDR3 sequences, with roughly 15% observed a single time. This clonotype was observed at least ten times. Antigen specificity is unknown. The sample consisted of PBMCs or a T cell subset sorted from them (not recorded which). The sequence derives from a young man who had mild COVID-19 (a few samples of this study predate the infection). Cell type and time point are not known. The chain combines TRBV10-2 with TRBJ2-1; possible D gene TRBD1, 6 bases. The CDR3 loop is CASSGDRFNEQFF. In nucleotides, the CDR3 is TGCGCCAGCAGCGGAGACAGGTTCAATGAGCAGTTCTTC.